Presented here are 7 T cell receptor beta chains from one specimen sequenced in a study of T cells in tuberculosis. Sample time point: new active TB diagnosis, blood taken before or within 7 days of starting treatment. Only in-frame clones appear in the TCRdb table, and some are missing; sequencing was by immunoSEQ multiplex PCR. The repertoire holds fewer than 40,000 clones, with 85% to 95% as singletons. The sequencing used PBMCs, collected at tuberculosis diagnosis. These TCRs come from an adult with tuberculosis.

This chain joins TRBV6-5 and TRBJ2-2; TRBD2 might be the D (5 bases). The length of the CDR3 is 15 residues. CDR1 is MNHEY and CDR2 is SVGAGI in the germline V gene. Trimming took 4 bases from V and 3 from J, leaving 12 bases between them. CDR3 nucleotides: TGTGCCAGCAGTTTTCAAGCGGACCACACCGGGGAGCTGTTTTTT. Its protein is CASSFQADHTGELFF.

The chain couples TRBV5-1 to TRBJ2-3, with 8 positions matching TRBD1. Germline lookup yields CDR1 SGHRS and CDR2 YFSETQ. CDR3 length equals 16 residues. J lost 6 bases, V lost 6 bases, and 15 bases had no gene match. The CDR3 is CASTTDRGPLGDTQYF. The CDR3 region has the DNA TGCGCCAGCACCACTGACAGGGGCCCCTTGGGTGATACGCAGTATTTT.

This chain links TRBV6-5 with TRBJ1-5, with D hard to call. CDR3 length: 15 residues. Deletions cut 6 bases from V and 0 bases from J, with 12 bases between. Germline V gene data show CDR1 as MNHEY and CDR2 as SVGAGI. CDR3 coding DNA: TGTGCCAGCAGCGCTGCTTCTAATAGCAATCAGCCCCAGCATTTT. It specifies CASSAASNSNQPQHF.

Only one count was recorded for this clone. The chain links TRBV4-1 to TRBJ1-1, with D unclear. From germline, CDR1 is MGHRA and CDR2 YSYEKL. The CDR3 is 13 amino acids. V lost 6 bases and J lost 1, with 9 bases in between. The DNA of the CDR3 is TGCGCCAGCAGTTCCCAGGAGAACACTGAAGCTTTCTTT. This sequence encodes CASSSQENTEAFF.

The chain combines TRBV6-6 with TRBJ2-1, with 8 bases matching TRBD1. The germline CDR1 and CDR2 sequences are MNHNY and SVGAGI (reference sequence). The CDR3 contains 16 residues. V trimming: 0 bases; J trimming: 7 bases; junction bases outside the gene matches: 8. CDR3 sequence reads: CASSYSAGQGENEQFF. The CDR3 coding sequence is TGTGCCAGCAGTTACTCCGCTGGACAGGGAGAAAATGAGCAGTTCTTC.

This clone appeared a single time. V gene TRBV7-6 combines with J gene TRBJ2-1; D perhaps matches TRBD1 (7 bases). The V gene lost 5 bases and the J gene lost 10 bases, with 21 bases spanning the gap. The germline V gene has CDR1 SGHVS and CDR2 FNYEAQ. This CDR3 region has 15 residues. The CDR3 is CASSKSTGRFDEQFF. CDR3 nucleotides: TGTGCCAGCAGCAAATCGACAGGGAGGTTCGACGAGCAGTTCTTC. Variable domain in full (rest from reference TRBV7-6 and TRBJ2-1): GAGVSQSPRYKVTKRGQDVALRCDPISGHVSLYWYRQALGQGPEFLTYFNYEAQQDKSGLPNDRFSAERPEGSISTLTIQRTEQRDSAMYRCASSKSTGRFDEQFFGPGTRLTVL.

The CDR3 loop reads CASSKDRFTYNEQFF. The CDR3 DNA follows: TGTGCCAGCAGCAAGGACAGGTTTACCTACAATGAGCAGTTCTTC. The chain carries TRBV6-4 and TRBJ2-1; 7 bases fit TRBD1. CDR1 is MRHNA and CDR2 is SNTAGT in the germline V gene. The CDR3 consists of 15 residues. With 6 bases clipped from V and 2 bases from J, the junction kept 7 bases outside the gene matches.